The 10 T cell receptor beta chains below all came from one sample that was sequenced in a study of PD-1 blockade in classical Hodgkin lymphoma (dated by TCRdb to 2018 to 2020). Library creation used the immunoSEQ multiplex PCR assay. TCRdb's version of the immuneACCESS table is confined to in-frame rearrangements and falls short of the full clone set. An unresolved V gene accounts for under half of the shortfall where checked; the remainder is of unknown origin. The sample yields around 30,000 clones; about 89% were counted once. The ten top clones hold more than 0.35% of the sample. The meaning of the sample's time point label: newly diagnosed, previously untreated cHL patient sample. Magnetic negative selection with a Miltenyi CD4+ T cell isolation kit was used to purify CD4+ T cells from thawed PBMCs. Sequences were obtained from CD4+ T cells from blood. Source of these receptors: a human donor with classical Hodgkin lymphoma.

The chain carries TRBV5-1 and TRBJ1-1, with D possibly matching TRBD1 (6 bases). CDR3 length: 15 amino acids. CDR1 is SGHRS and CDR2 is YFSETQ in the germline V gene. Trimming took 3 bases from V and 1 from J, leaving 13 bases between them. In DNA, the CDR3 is TGCGCCAGCAGCTCCTCACCAGGGGCGAACACTGAAGCTTTCTTT. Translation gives CASSSSPGANTEAFF.

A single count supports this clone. In nucleotides, the CDR3 is TGTGCCAGCAGCCCGGACAGCGCAGTCTACGAGCAGTACTTC. This gives the protein CASSPDSAVYEQYF. The chain has TRBV11-2 and TRBJ2-7; D possibly corresponds to TRBD1 (6 bases). The CDR3 has 14 residues. Trimming stripped 5 bases from V and 3 bases from J, with 14 bases between. Germline V gives CDR1 SGHAT, CDR2 FQNNGV.

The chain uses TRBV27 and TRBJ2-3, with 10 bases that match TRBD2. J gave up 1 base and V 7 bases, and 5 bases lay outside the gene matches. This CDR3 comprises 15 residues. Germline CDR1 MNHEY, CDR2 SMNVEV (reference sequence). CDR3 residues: CASTFLAGGTDTQYF. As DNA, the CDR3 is TGTGCCAGCACCTTTCTAGCGGGAGGCACAGATACGCAGTATTTT.

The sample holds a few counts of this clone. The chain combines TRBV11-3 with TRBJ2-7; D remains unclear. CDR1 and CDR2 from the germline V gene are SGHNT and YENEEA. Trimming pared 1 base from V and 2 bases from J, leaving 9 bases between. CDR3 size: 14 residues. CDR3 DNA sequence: TGTGCCAGCAGCTTAGGGCCTCGGACCTACGAGCAGTACTTC. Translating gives CASSLGPRTYEQYF.

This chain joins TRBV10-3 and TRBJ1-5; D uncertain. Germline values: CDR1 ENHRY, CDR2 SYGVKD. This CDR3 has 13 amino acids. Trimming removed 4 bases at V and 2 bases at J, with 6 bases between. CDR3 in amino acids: CAISVGGNQPQHF. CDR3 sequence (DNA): TGTGCCATCAGTGTGGGTGGCAATCAGCCCCAGCATTTT.

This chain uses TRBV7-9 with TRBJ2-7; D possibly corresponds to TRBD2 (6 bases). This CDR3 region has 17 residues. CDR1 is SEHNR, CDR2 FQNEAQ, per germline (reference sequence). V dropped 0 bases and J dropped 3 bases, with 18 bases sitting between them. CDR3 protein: CASSLAGRGTSSYEQYF. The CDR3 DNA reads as TGTGCCAGCAGCTTAGCGGGGCGGGGTACTAGCAGCTACGAGCAGTACTTC.

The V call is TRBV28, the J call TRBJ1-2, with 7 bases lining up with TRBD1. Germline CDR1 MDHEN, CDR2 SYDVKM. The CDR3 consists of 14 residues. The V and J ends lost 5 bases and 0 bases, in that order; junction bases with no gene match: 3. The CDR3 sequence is CASSPTGSNYGYTF. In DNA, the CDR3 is TGTGCCAGCAGTCCGACAGGGTCTAACTATGGCTACACCTTC.

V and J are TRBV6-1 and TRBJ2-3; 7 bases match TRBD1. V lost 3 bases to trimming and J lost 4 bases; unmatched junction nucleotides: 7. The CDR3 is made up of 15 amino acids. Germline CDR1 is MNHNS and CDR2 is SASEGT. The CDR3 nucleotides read TGTGCCAGCAGTGATCAGGGGGTTCAATCAGATACGCAGTATTTT. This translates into CASSDQGVQSDTQYF.

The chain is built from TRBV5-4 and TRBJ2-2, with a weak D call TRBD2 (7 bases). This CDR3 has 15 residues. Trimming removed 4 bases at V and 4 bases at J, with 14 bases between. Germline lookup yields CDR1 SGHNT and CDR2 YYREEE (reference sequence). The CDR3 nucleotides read TGTGCCAGCAGCCCCGGGCGGGGGCGCACCGGGGAGCTGTTTTTT. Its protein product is CASSPGRGRTGELFF.

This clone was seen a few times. The CDR3 sequence is CAIGTVYYGYTF. In nucleotides, the CDR3 is TGTGCTATCGGGACAGTTTACTATGGCTACACCTTC. The chain uses TRBV28 and TRBJ1-2, with TRBD1 matching 7 bases. The CDR3 is 12 amino acids. CDR1 and CDR2 from the germline V gene are MDHEN and SYDVKM.